This is a list of T cell receptor beta chains from one sample in a study of liver allograft versus peripheral blood T cells. TCRdb used MiXCR to reprocess the reads, holding one entry per CDR3 protein. The sample contains fewer than 15,000 distinct CDR3 sequences, 15% to 20% of which appear only once. These TCRs come from a human patient who had a liver transplant. Some T cells may possibly be graft donor cells. CDR3s include the opening cysteine and the closing phenylalanine or tryptophan. The D gene is left open where the match is weak.

J,V,D,CDR3
TRBJ1-1,TRBV9,-,CASSVGQMRTEAFF
TRBJ2-3,TRBV28,-,CASSLRDTQYF
TRBJ2-1,TRBV20-1,-,CSARERGSYNEQFF
TRBJ2-7,TRBV7-2,-,CASSFLRGSSYEQYF
TRBJ2-3,TRBV2,TRBD2,CASSATSGRGTQYF
TRBJ1-2,TRBV28,-,CASTPFRGVGYTF
TRBJ2-1,TRBV7-9,-,CASSSTGHNEQFF
TRBJ2-1,TRBV11-3,TRBD1,CASSAQGGQSYNEQFF
TRBJ2-7,TRBV5-6,-,CASSLEPTTSDEQYF
TRBJ2-7,TRBV7-2,-,CASSLSPLRLKYEQYF
TRBJ2-5,TRBV12-3/TRBV12-4,TRBD1,CASSPDRAQETQYF
TRBJ2-5,TRBV15,-,CATSRVAARGLQETQYF
TRBJ2-2,TRBV20-1,-,CSASRANTGELFF
TRBJ2-5,TRBV9,-,CASSVAPGQETQYF
TRBJ1-5,TRBV7-2,-,CASSITGSQPQHF
TRBJ2-4,TRBV6-1,-,CASSELAKNIQYF
TRBJ1-5,TRBV6-6,TRBD1,CASTEIDRGSQPQHF
TRBJ1-4,TRBV7-9,-,CASSPATWANEKLFF
TRBJ2-2,TRBV19,-,CASSISPAGELFF
TRBJ2-1,TRBV7-9,TRBD2,CASSPGLAGLRGWFF
TRBJ1-5,TRBV6-2/TRBV6-3,TRBD1,CASSSWTGPRASNQPQHF
TRBJ1-2,TRBV5-5,-,CASNHDINYGYTF
TRBJ1-2,TRBV7-9,-,CASSHQQLANYGYTF
TRBJ2-2,TRBV6-6,-,CASSYLQGIGELFF